Detailed here is one TCR beta chain. The data stem from a study of cytomegalovirus exposure and HLA in healthy donors. Measured with immunoSEQ multiplex PCR; TCRdb has only the in-frame clones, and not every one. The sample lists 71,000 or so clones; roughly 94% were seen once. The sequence derives from a young man in good health and CMV-seropositive. The sequenced sample consisted of PBMCs.

This CDR3 is CASSLGMGGTGTYEQYF. The CDR3 DNA follows: TGTGCCAGCAGCCTTGGGATGGGCGGGACAGGGACCTACGAGCAGTACTTC. The genes are TRBV11-2 and TRBJ2-7; 9 bases align to TRBD1. In germline, CDR1 is SGHAT, CDR2 FQNNGV. The V segment lost 5 bases and the J segment 2 bases; nucleotides outside the gene matches: 13. The CDR3 has 17 amino acids.